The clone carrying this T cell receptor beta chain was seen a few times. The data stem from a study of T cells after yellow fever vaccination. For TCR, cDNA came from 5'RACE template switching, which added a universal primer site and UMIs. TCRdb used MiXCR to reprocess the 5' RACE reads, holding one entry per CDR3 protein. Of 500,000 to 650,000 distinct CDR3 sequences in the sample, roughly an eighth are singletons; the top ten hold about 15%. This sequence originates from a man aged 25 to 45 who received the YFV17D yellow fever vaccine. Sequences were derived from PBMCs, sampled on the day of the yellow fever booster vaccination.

CDR3 amino acids: CATSEPGLAGSQETQYF. The DNA for the CDR3 is TGTGCCACCAGTGAACCGGGACTAGCGGGGAGCCAAGAGACCCAGTACTTC. The chain employs TRBV24-1 and TRBJ2-5; 13 bases agree with TRBD2. With V trimmed by 4 bases and J by 1 base, 5 bases remained unmatched. The germline V gene has CDR1 KGHDR and CDR2 SFDVKD. The CDR3 sequence is 17 residues long.